This T cell receptor beta chain was sequenced in a study of regulatory T cells in long-lasting Graves disease. Turning to the study itself: In persistent Graves' disease, antithyroid drugs had been taken for over 5 years and TSH receptor antibodies stayed positive.

This clonotype occurred a few times. Through Arm-PCR of CDR3 regions and iRepertoire HTBI primers, TCR beta libraries were built. TCRdb fed the multiplex PCR reads into MiXCR, producing one record per CDR3 protein. This sample has about 660,000 distinct CDR3 sequences; 30% occur once, and the top ten carry about two fifths. Noted time point: persistent/refractory GD, antithyroid drugs over 5 years with positive TRAb. RNA extracted from PBMCs served as the sequencing template. The sequence derives from a female donor with Graves disease. The sequences come from peripheral blood mononuclear cells (PBMCs), collected when the disease was refractory, from a patient treated with antithyroid drugs.

The CDR3 DNA reads TGTGCCAGCAGTTACAGGACTAGCGGGAGCGGTCACGGGGAGCTGTTTTTT. As protein: CASSYRTSGSGHGELFF. This chain connects TRBV6-5 to TRBJ2-2; 13 positions agree with TRBD2. Germline assignment: CDR1 MNHEY and CDR2 SVGAGI. CDR3 size: 17 residues. V trimming: 2 bases; J trimming: 7 bases; junction bases outside the gene matches: 7.